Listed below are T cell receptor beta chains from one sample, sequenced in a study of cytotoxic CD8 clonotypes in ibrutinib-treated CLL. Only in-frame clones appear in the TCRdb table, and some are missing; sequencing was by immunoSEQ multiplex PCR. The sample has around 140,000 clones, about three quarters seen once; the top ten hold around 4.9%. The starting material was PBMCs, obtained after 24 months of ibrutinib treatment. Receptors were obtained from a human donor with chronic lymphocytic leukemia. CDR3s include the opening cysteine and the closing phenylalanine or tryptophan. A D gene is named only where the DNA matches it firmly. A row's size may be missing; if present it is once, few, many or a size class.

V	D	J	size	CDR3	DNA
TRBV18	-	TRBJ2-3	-	CASSPVGHEDTQYF	TGTGCCAGCTCACCAGTGGGTCACGAGGATACGCAGTATTTT
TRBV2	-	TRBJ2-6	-	CARGNYSGANVLTF	TGTGCCAGGGGAAATTACTCTGGGGCCAACGTCCTGACTTTC
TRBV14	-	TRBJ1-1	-	CASSRDPRGEAFF	TGTGCCAGCAGCCGAGACCCCCGGGGTGAAGCTTTCTTT
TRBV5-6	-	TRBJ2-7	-	CASSIQGYEQYF	TGTGCCAGCAGCATACAGGGATACGAGCAGTACTTC
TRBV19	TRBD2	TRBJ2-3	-	CASSYSGSTDTQYF	TGTGCCAGTAGCTATAGCGGGAGCACAGATACGCAGTATTTT
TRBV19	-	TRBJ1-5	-	CASTLQHSNQPQHF	TGTGCCAGTACTCTACAGCATAGCAATCAGCCCCAGCATTTT
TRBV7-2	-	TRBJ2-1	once	CASSLAGTGGWNEQFF	TGTGCCAGCAGCTTAGCAGGGACCGGGGGATGGAATGAGCAGTTCTTC
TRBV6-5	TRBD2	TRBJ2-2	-	CASSSPGLAGGGELFF	TGTGCCAGCAGTTCCCCGGGACTAGCGGGCGGCGGGGAGCTGTTTTTT
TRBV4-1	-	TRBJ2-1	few	CASSQDPRASEQFF	TGCGCCAGCAGCCAAGATCCGCGAGCCTCTGAGCAGTTCTTC
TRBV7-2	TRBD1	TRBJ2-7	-	CASSPGQGWHEQYF	TGTGCCAGCAGCCCCGGACAGGGTTGGCACGAGCAGTACTTC
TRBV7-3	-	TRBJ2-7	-	CASSPPQGPSYEQYF	TGTGCCAGCAGCCCCCCACAGGGCCCCTCCTACGAGCAGTACTTC
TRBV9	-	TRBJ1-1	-	CASSAMTQDTEAFF	TGTGCCAGCAGCGCCATGACCCAGGACACTGAAGCTTTCTTT
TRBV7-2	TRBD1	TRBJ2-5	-	CASSPTRDRKTQYF	TGTGCCAGCAGCCCGACTCGGGACAGAAAGACCCAGTACTTC
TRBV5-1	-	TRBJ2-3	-	CASSLTGTSTDTQYF	TGCGCCAGCAGCTTGACCGGGACGAGCACAGATACGCAGTATTTT
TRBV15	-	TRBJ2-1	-	CATSRDRSGEQFF	TGTGCCACCAGCAGAGATAGGAGCGGTGAGCAGTTCTTC
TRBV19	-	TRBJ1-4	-	CASRALNEKLFF	TGTGCCAGCCGGGCCCTGAATGAAAAACTGTTTTTT
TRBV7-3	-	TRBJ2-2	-	CASSLVAPNTGELFF	TGTGCCAGCAGCTTAGTGGCACCGAACACCGGGGAGCTGTTTTTT
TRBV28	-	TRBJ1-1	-	CASSLVSGRLEAFF	TGTGCCAGCAGTTTAGTGTCCGGACGGCTGGAAGCTTTCTTT
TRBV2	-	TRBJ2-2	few	CASSRPLTGELFF	TGTGCCAGCAGTAGGCCGCTTACCGGGGAGCTGTTTTTT
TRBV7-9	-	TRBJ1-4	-	CASSLGGGTPNEKLFF	TGTGCCAGCAGCTTAGGTGGGGGGACCCCTAATGAAAAACTGTTTTTT
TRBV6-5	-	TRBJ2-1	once	CASSYVRAEQFF	TGTGCCAGCAGTTACGTCCGGGCGGAGCAGTTCTTC
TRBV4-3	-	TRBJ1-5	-	CASSQDPGLGNQPQHF	TGCGCCAGCAGCCAAGACCCGGGTCTGGGGAATCAGCCCCAGCATTTT
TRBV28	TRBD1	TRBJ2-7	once	CASSPPDRVHEQYF	TGTGCCAGCAGTCCCCCCGACAGGGTCCACGAGCAGTACTTC
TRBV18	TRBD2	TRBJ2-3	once	CASSPPASGGSTDTQYF	TGTGCCAGCTCACCACCGGCTAGCGGGGGGAGCACAGATACGCAGTATTTT
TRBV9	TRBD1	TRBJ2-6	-	CASSSGQAPSGANVLTF	TGTGCCAGCAGTTCGGGACAGGCTCCCTCTGGGGCCAACGTCCTGACTTTC
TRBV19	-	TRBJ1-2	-	CASSPMRGAGYGYTF	TGTGCCAGTAGCCCCATGCGTGGAGCTGGGTATGGCTACACCTTC
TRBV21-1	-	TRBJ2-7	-	CASSKGGHSSYEQYF	TGTGCCAGCAGCAAAGGCGGGCACAGCTCCTACGAGCAGTACTTC
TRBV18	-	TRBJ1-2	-	CASSPGEDSGYTF	TGTGCCAGCTCACCGGGTGAGGATTCTGGCTACACCTTC
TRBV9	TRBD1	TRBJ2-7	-	CASSVGDRATLQYF	TGTGCCAGCAGCGTAGGGGACAGAGCCACATTGCAGTACTTC
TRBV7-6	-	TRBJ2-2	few	CASSLLAPGEMGGELFF	TGTGCCAGCAGCTTGCTGGCCCCGGGGGAAATGGGCGGGGAGCTGTTTTTT
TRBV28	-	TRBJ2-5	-	CASSLGLGPRAHQETQYF	TGTGCCAGCAGTTTGGGGCTGGGTCCTCGGGCCCACCAAGAGACCCAGTACTTC
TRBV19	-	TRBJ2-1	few	CASSIRFEEQFF	TGTGCCAGTAGTATCCGCTTTGAAGAGCAGTTCTTC
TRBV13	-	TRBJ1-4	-	CASSEAGEKLFF	TGTGCCAGCAGCGAGGCGGGTGAAAAACTGTTTTTT
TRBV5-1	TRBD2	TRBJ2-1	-	CASSLGGGGWASGSENEQFF	TGCGCCAGCAGCTTGGGCGGCGGGGGCTGGGCTAGCGGGAGTGAGAATGAGCAGTTCTTC
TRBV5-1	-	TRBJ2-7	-	CASRGNSYEQYF	TGCGCCAGCAGGGGGAACTCCTACGAGCAGTACTTC
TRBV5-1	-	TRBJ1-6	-	CASSSTGTAPLHF	TGCGCCAGCAGCTCCACAGGGACGGCACCCCTCCACTTT
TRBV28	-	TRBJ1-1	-	CASSTVEGAFF	TGTGCCAGCAGTACGGTGGAGGGAGCTTTCTTT
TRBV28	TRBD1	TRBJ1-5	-	CASRDRGVAQPQHF	TGTGCCAGCAGGGACAGGGGAGTTGCGCAGCCCCAGCATTTT
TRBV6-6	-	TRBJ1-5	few	CASSYGQRNQPQHF	TGTGCCAGCAGTTACGGACAGCGCAATCAGCCCCAGCATTTT
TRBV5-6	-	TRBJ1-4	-	CASSFRGFNEKLFF	TGTGCCAGCAGCTTTAGGGGGTTTAATGAAAAACTGTTTTTT
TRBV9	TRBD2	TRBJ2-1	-	CASSAPSGGASYNEQFF	TGTGCCAGCAGCGCCCCTAGCGGGGGGGCCTCCTACAATGAGCAGTTCTTC
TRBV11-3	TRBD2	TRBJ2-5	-	CASSLGSGGQETQYF	TGTGCCAGCAGCTTAGGTAGCGGGGGGCAAGAGACCCAGTACTTC
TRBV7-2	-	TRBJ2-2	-	CASSLDTGELFF	TGTGCCAGCAGCTTGGACACCGGGGAGCTGTTTTTT
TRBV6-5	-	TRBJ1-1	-	CASSRRGGAEAFF	TGTGCCAGCAGCCGGCGGGGTGGGGCTGAAGCTTTCTTT
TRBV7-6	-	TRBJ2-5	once	CASSSAWGGGQTQYF	TGTGCCAGCAGCTCAGCCTGGGGAGGGGGCCAGACCCAGTACTTC
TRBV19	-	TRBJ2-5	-	CASSPLRAGQETQYF	TGTGCCAGTAGTCCACTGAGAGCAGGGCAAGAGACCCAGTACTTC
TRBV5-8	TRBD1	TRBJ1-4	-	CASSPSDRGFNEKLFF	TGTGCCAGCAGCCCATCGGACAGGGGCTTTAATGAAAAACTGTTTTTT
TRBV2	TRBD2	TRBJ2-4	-	CASRRGENIQYF	TGTGCCAGTCGTCGGGGGGAAAACATTCAGTACTTC